This T cell receptor beta chain was sequenced in a study of beta chain features in type 1 diabetes. About the research overall: Analysis included 95 million to 140 million sorted cells drawn from all samples.

Researchers reported sorting CD4+ naive, central memory, regulatory and stem cell-like memory cells via CD45RO/CCR7/CD25/CD127/CD95/CD27. Study-level findings and limits: Sequencing from cDNA could over-represent high-TCR-expressing cells. Healthy donors had naive, central memory and Treg TCRB repertoires that appeared less similar than those seen among patients.

This clone was observed a handful of times. Its antigen is as yet unknown. Germline V gene lookup returns CDR1 SGHNT and CDR2 YENEEA. The CDR3 extends over 15 amino acids. The junction had 5 bases not matched to a gene; V was cut back by 5 bases and J by 3 bases. The isolated RNA, all of it, was reverse transcribed, so expressed TCRB transcripts were what got sequenced. Profiling relied on immunoSEQ multiplex PCR, and the TCRdb table lists in-frame clones only, not all of them. The sample shows around 200,000 clones, about 13% of them seen only once. The sequence was obtained from a woman younger than 30 in good health. Specimen: central memory CD4+ T cells from blood. V is TRBV11-3 and J is TRBJ2-3, with TRBD1 identical over 10 bases. CDR3 DNA: TGTGCCAGCAGCGCCCCGGGACAGGGGACAGATACGCAGTATTTT. Protein product: CASSAPGQGTDTQYF.